This is a list of T cell receptor beta chains from one sample in a study of shared clonotypes between healthy human individuals. The assay was immunoSEQ multiplex PCR, and TCRdb's table has in-frame clones only and misses some. Of approximately 2.4 million clones listed, approximately 96% are singletons. Sequencing was carried out using naive CD4+ T cells sorted from blood. Source of these receptors: a man aged 18 to 29 in good health. Both conserved end residues are part of each CDR3. Fields, in order: J gene, CDR3 length, V gene, clone size, D gene, CDR3 protein, CDR3 DNA. The D gene is left open where the match is weak. Rows give clone size only sometimes, using once, few, many, or a class for an expanded clone.

TRBJ1-1 11 TRBV20-1 . . CSALFVAEAFF TGCAGTGCCCTCTTTGTAGCTGAAGCTTTCTTT
TRBJ1-5 14 TRBV6-1 . . CASSEWRSYQPQHF TGTGCCAGCAGTGAATGGCGCAGTTATCAGCCCCAGCATTTT
TRBJ2-7 15 TRBV5-6 . . CASSFGRMGSYEQYF TGTGCCAGCAGCTTCGGTCGCATGGGCTCCTACGAGCAGTACTTC
TRBJ2-5 14 TRBV7-2 . . CASSSMKLSKTQYF TGTGCCAGCAGCTCCATGAAACTTTCGAAGACCCAGTACTTC
TRBJ2-6 18 TRBV7-6 . TRBD1 CASSPGTGLSSGANVLTF TGTGCCAGCAGCCCCGGGACAGGGCTGAGCTCTGGGGCCAACGTCCTGACTTTC
TRBJ2-7 13 TRBV28 . . CASRGTGSYEQYF TGTGCCAGCAGGGGGACTGGGTCCTACGAGCAGTACTTC
TRBJ1-2 14 TRBV5-1 . . CASRLDSQSYGYTF TGCGCCAGCAGGCTGGACAGCCAATCCTATGGCTACACCTTC
TRBJ2-7 13 TRBV10-1 . TRBD1 CASGRDRDSEQYF TGCGCCAGCGGACGGGACAGGGACAGCGAGCAGTACTTC
TRBJ2-1 11 TRBV2 . . CASSGLVEQFF TGTGCCAGCAGTGGACTAGTCGAGCAGTTCTTC
TRBJ1-2 12 TRBV19 . . CASSRANYGYTF TGTGCCAGTAGTAGAGCTAACTATGGCTACACCTTC
TRBJ2-2 17 TRBV19 . TRBD1 CASRGQANRGITGELFF TGTGCCAGTAGGGGACAGGCAAACAGAGGTATCACCGGGGAGCTGTTTTTT
TRBJ2-2 15 TRBV7-7 . . CASSATGKFTGELFF TGTGCTAGCAGCGCAACAGGGAAATTCACCGGGGAGCTGTTTTTT
TRBJ2-3 11 TRBV30 . . CASRPTDTQYF TGTGCCTCCCGCCCGACAGATACGCAGTATTTT
TRBJ1-6 15 TRBV4-1 . . CASSQTGDGNSPLHF TGCGCCAGCAGCCAGACAGGAGACGGCAATTCACCCCTCCACTTT
TRBJ1-1 14 TRBV6-5 . . CASRPSSPNTEAFF TGTGCCAGCAGACCTTCCAGCCCCAACACTGAAGCTTTCTTT
TRBJ1-6 15 TRBV6-5 . . CASSSEGLVNSPLHF TGTGCCAGCAGTTCGGAAGGCCTTGTTAATTCACCCCTCCACTTT
TRBJ1-6 13 TRBV4-1 . . CASSQDRSSPLHF TGCGCCAGCAGCCAAGATAGGTCTTCACCCCTCCACTTT
TRBJ1-6 15 TRBV6-1 few TRBD1 CASSGLGQGDSPLHF TGTGCCAGCAGTGGGCTGGGACAGGGCGATTCACCCCTCCACTTT
TRBJ2-3 14 TRBV10-1 . . CASSEFVGSDTQYF TGCGCCAGCAGTGAATTCGTCGGGTCAGATACGCAGTATTTT
TRBJ2-7 14 TRBV21-1 . . CASTKDRSSYEQYF TGTGCCAGCACCAAGGACAGGAGCTCCTACGAGCAGTACTTC
TRBJ1-2 15 TRBV5-4 . TRBD1 CASSLAEGALYGYTF TGTGCCAGCAGCTTGGCTGAGGGGGCGCTATATGGCTACACCTTC
TRBJ2-3 15 TRBV18 . . CASSPFPGTTDTQYF TGTGCCAGCTCACCTTTTCCAGGTACCACAGATACGCAGTATTTT
TRBJ2-5 15 TRBV7-9 . . CASSLAGSVGETQYF TGTGCCAGCAGCTTGGCGGGGTCCGTGGGGGAGACCCAGTACTTC
TRBJ1-1 12 TRBV5-1 . . CASADPNTEAFF TGCGCCAGCGCAGACCCAAACACTGAAGCTTTCTTT
TRBJ2-1 11 TRBV25-1 . . CASSGGYEQFF TGTGCCAGCAGTGGGGGGTATGAGCAGTTCTTC
TRBJ2-5 15 TRBV19 . TRBD2 CASGTRTSGQETQYF TGTGCCAGCGGAACTCGGACTAGCGGACAAGAGACCCAGTACTTC
TRBJ2-7 14 TRBV30 . . CAWSPPGAAYEQYF TGTGCCTGGAGTCCCCCCGGGGCAGCCTACGAGCAGTACTTC
TRBJ1-2 18 TRBV5-6 . TRBD1 CASSSLGQGAYRTGGYTF TGTGCCAGCAGCTCGCTGGGACAGGGGGCTTATCGAACGGGCGGCTACACCTTC
TRBJ2-7 15 TRBV30 . . CAWSVPQGSPYEQYF TGTGCCTGGAGTGTACCTCAGGGTTCCCCCTACGAGCAGTACTTC
TRBJ1-2 12 TRBV30 . . CAWTTGIYGYTF TGTGCCTGGACCACCGGGATCTATGGCTACACCTTC
TRBJ1-1 15 TRBV5-6 . . CASSLEGLGNTEAFF TGTGCCAGCAGCTTGGAGGGGTTAGGGAACACTGAAGCTTTCTTT
TRBJ1-5 14 TRBV19 . . CASSLVYSNQPQHF TGTGCCAGTAGTCTTGTGTATAGCAATCAGCCCCAGCATTTT
TRBJ2-7 15 TRBV7-6 . . CASSLGRQGTYEQYF TGTGCCAGCAGCTTAGGTCGGCAGGGGACCTACGAGCAGTACTTC
TRBJ2-7 15 TRBV9 . TRBD1 CASSVDTGGAYEQYF TGTGCCAGCAGCGTAGACACAGGGGGAGCCTACGAGCAGTACTTC
TRBJ2-1 15 TRBV11-1 . . CASSPAGNSYNEQFF TGTGCCAGCAGCCCAGCGGGTAACTCCTACAATGAGCAGTTCTTC
TRBJ1-2 13 TRBV16 once . CASSQSGSYGYTF TGTGCCAGCAGCCAATCGGGGTCCTATGGCTACACCTTC
TRBJ1-1 15 TRBV5-1 once TRBD1 CASSLVGTGNTEAFF TGCGCCAGCAGCTTGGTAGGGACAGGGAACACTGAAGCTTTCTTT
TRBJ1-5 14 TRBV6-5 . TRBD1 CASSPDRVNQPQHF TGTGCCAGCAGCCCCGACAGGGTCAATCAGCCCCAGCATTTT
TRBJ2-7 14 TRBV15 once TRBD1 CATSKGQDLYEQYF TGTGCCACCAGCAAGGGACAGGATTTATACGAGCAGTACTTC
TRBJ2-1 12 TRBV19 . . CASSEKGWEQFF TGTGCCAGTAGTGAGAAGGGTTGGGAGCAGTTCTTC
TRBJ2-1 18 TRBV25-1 . TRBD2 CASSLPVGAGGLYNEQFF TGTGCCAGCAGTTTACCGGTGGGAGCGGGGGGGCTTTACAATGAGCAGTTCTTC